This paragraph reports one TCR beta chain. Its antigen is unidentified. This specimen comes from a study of CD8 T cells in ankylosing spondylitis. Study results and limitations: A motif in TCR beta, a set of eight or nine highly homologous variants, appeared characteristic of ankylosing spondylitis blood. Prior literature has documented some motif variants in synovial fluid and blood from reactive arthritis. As reported, disease-linked clones showed significant enrichment in matched ankylosing spondylitis synovial fluid. The authors found the disease-linked clones to be CD8+ and relatively rare in peripheral blood.

V lost 3 bases to trimming and J lost 8 bases, with 8 bases between them. The CDR3 spans 11 residues. In germline, CDR1 is DFQATT, CDR2 SNEGSKA (reference sequence). Quantitative 5'-RACE with molecular barcodes was used to make the TCR beta libraries. One entry per CDR3 protein, called by TCRdb with MiXCR from the 5' RACE reads. The profile shows some 800,000 distinct CDR3 sequences, around 11% of them singletons. The chain carries TRBV20-1 and TRBJ2-1; D gene ambiguous. This receptor was taken from a male donor with ankylosing spondylitis. The sample was blood, either unsorted or a sorted T cell fraction (not recorded which). The CDR3 DNA follows: TGCAGTGCTAGGTTTGCTCATGAGCAGTTCTTC. It yields the protein CSARFAHEQFF.